The 14 T cell receptor beta chains listed next were all sequenced from one sample in a study of T-cell reconstitution after alpha-beta-depleted transplantation in children. Unique molecular identifiers were used to barcode this TCRbeta library. A single record per CDR3 protein comes from TCRdb applying MiXCR to the PCR reads. Here the sample spans 90,000 to 120,000 distinct CDR3 sequences, about 6.4% being singletons. This specimen consisted of PBMCs, mostly from graft donor cells, obtained 360 days after TCRalphabeta/CD19-depleted stem cell transplant. These receptors were taken from a male patient between 2 and 10 years old who had a stem cell transplant for acute lymphoblastic leukemia, so the T cells may come from the graft donor.

The CDR3 bases are TGCGCCAGCAGCTTGCCTTTGGACCGAGCCTACAATGAGCAGTTCTTC. Translated: CASSLPLDRAYNEQFF. The chain recombines TRBV5-1 with TRBJ2-1; D call uncertain. Germline CDR1 and CDR2: SGHRS and YFSETQ. Between the trimmed V and J ends, which lost 1 base and 2 bases, there was a span of 13 bases. The CDR3 contains 16 residues.

The table lists this clonotype with many counts. The chain combines TRBV5-6 with TRBJ2-3; TRBD1 might be the D (6 bases). V lost 4 bases to trimming and J lost 4 bases, with 13 bases between them. Germline-derived CDR1 and CDR2 are SGHDT and YYEEEE. The CDR3 is 14 residues long. This chain's CDR3 is CASSLQGRADTQYF. CDR3 nucleotide sequence: TGTGCCAGCAGCCTACAGGGTAGGGCAGATACGCAGTATTTT.

The rearrangement uses TRBV6-2 or TRBV6-3 and TRBJ2-7; possible D gene TRBD2, 5 bases. The CDR3 loop spans 11 amino acids. Trimming took 10 bases from V and 4 from J, leaving 11 bases between them. CDR1 and CDR2 (germline): MNHEY, SVGEGT. CDR3 protein: CAISIAYEQYF. DNA for the CDR3: TGTGCCATCAGCATAGCGTACGAGCAGTACTTC.

The V and J genes are TRBV25-1 and TRBJ2-4; no reliable D call. CDR3 length equals 14 residues. Germline CDR1 and CDR2: MGHDK and SYGVNS. V dropped 1 base and J dropped 0 bases, with 4 bases sitting between them. The chain's CDR3 is CASSEWGAKNIQYF. In DNA form, the CDR3 reads TGTGCCAGCAGTGAATGGGGAGCCAAAAACATTCAGTACTTC.

This clonotype came up many times. The rearrangement joins TRBV10-3 to TRBJ2-5; D is possibly TRBD2 (5 bases). V lost 7 bases, J lost 1 base, and 16 bases lay in between. Per germline, CDR1 ENHRY and CDR2 SYGVKD. CDR3 length equals 15 residues. The CDR3 spells CAIKAAGPVQETQYF. The CDR3 coding sequence is TGTGCCATCAAGGCGGCGGGCCCGGTCCAAGAGACCCAGTACTTC.

Concerning this clonotype: A single base separates this from a much larger clone, so it may be a read error. The chain couples TRBV14 to TRBJ2-7; D ambiguous. The CDR3 extends over 15 amino acids. Germline V gene data show CDR1 as SGHDN and CDR2 as FVKESK. The CDR3 protein is CASSQEVVPSHEQYF. The CDR3 DNA reads as TGTGCCAGCAGCCAAGAGGTAGTTCCCTCCCACGAGCAGTACTTC.

This clonotype has ten or more counts. J is TRBJ1-5 and V is TRBV11-2, with TRBD1 as a possible D gene (5 bases). Germline loops: CDR1 SGHAT, CDR2 FQNNGV. The CDR3 runs to 15 residues. V lost 5 bases and J lost 6, with 17 bases in between. DNA of the CDR3: TGTGCCAGCAGCCTGACAGTTTCAAGGGCTCAGCCCCAGCATTTT. It is translated as CASSLTVSRAQPQHF.

A few counts support this clonotype. The genes are TRBV28 and TRBJ1-2; TRBD1 aligns across 9 bases. V shed 4 bases, J shed 4 bases, and the junction held 1 base outside the gene matches. Germline values: CDR1 MDHEN, CDR2 SYDVKM. The CDR3 has 13 residues. The chain's CDR3 is CASSSQGAYGYTF. CDR3 bases: TGTGCCAGCAGTTCACAGGGGGCCTATGGCTACACCTTC.

This clonotype was detected only once. The V call is TRBV7-9, the J call TRBJ2-5; D might be TRBD1 or TRBD2, each matching 5 bases. Per germline, CDR1 SEHNR and CDR2 FQNEAQ (reference sequence). V dropped 4 bases and J dropped 2 bases, with 14 bases sitting between them. CDR3 size: 15 residues. CDR3 nucleotides: TGTGCCAGCAGCTCGCCGGGACGCTATCAAGAGACCCAGTACTTC. This translates into CASSSPGRYQETQYF.

This clonotype was found many times. V gene TRBV7-9 combines with J gene TRBJ2-7; 9 positions match TRBD1. This CDR3 is 15 amino acids long. Germline assignment: CDR1 SEHNR and CDR2 FQNEAQ (reference sequence). J was trimmed by 6 bases and V by 5 bases; bases with no gene match: 11. CDR3 bases: TGTGCCAGCAGCACCCCCCGGGACAGGGTGGTCGAGCAGTACTTC. Translating it yields CASSTPRDRVVEQYF.

The genes are TRBV7-3 and TRBJ2-7; either TRBD1 or TRBD2 may supply D (5 bases each). Germline V gene data show CDR1 as SGHTA and CDR2 as FQGTGA. V lost 5 bases to trimming and J lost 6 bases, with 20 bases between them. This CDR3 spans 15 amino acids. The CDR3 sequence: CASSPQGALPGEQYF. The CDR3 DNA reads as TGTGCCAGCAGCCCGCAGGGAGCCCTACCCGGCGAGCAGTACTTC.

The rearrangement uses TRBV25-1 and TRBJ1-1; D uncertain. The CDR3 extends over 14 amino acids. V gave up 1 base and J gave up 7 bases, with 13 bases separating them. CDR1 and CDR2 (germline): MGHDK, SYGVNS. The CDR3 DNA is TGTGCCAGCAGTGAATTAGGAGAGGCAAGTGAAGCTTTCTTT. It yields the protein CASSELGEASEAFF.

The V call is TRBV5-5, the J call TRBJ1-5, with 7 bases lining up with TRBD1. Trimming took 3 bases from V and 1 from J; bases not matched to a gene: 7. The CDR3 spans 16 residues. Germline V gene sequence: CDR1 SGHKS, CDR2 YYEKEE (reference sequence). This CDR3 reads CASSSHRGASNQPQHF. CDR3 DNA sequence: TGTGCCAGCAGCTCCCACAGGGGAGCAAGCAATCAGCCCCAGCATTTT.

The sample holds many counts of this clonotype. The V and J genes are TRBV4-3 and TRBJ2-7; D is undetermined. The germline CDR1 and CDR2 sequences are LGHNA and YSLEER. CDR3 length equals 16 residues. Trimming cost V 1 base and J 3 bases, with 16 bases left between them. The CDR3 protein is CASSQVSKDGSYEQYF. For the CDR3, the DNA is TGCGCCAGCAGCCAAGTCTCCAAGGACGGTAGCTACGAGCAGTACTTC.